This is a list of T cell receptor beta chains from one sample in a study of blood T cells in healthy people across ages. Via MiXCR, TCRdb re-called the 5' RACE reads, giving one row per CDR3 protein. The data show approximately 780,000 distinct CDR3 sequences, 20% to 30% seen once. The sample was also reused in another study, on T cells of mothers and their children.

Sequencing used blood. The receptors derive from a boy younger than 18 in good health. The CDR3 runs from the conserved cysteine through the conserved F or W. The D gene is left open where the match is weak. A row's size may be missing; if present it is once, few, many or a size class.

J: TRBJ2-5; size: NA; V: TRBV7-9; D: TRBD2; DNA: TGTGCCAGCAGCTTTCCCTCCCTCGGGGGGGCCCAAGAGACCCAGTACTTC; CDR3: CASSFPSLGGAQETQYF
J: TRBJ2-7; size: few; V: TRBV7-9; D: TRBD1; DNA: TGTGCCAGCAGCCCCATAAGGGGGACAGTCCGGAGCTCCTACGAGCAGTACTTC; CDR3: CASSPIRGTVRSSYEQYF
J: TRBJ1-5; size: NA; V: TRBV5-1; D: NA; DNA: TGCGCCAGCACCCCGAGAGGCGGCGAGCAGCCCCAGCATTTT; CDR3: CASTPRGGEQPQHF
J: TRBJ1-5; size: few; V: TRBV7-9; D: NA; DNA: TGTGCCAGCAGCGGGGCTGGCAATCAGCCCCAGCATTTT; CDR3: CASSGAGNQPQHF
J: TRBJ2-7; size: NA; V: TRBV5-1; D: TRBD1; DNA: TGCGCCAGCAGCGGGGGGACAGGCGGAAGCGAGCAGTACTTC; CDR3: CASSGGTGGSEQYF
J: TRBJ2-5; size: many; V: TRBV28; D: NA; DNA: TGTGCCAGCAGACAGGGAGTGAGGGAGACCCAGTACTTC; CDR3: CASRQGVRETQYF
J: TRBJ2-7; size: NA; V: TRBV28; D: TRBD2; DNA: TGTGCCAGCAGGGTATATAGCGGGGGGCTCAACGAGCAGTACTTC; CDR3: CASRVYSGGLNEQYF
J: TRBJ1-1; size: NA; V: TRBV3-1; D: NA; DNA: TGTGCCAGCAGCCAAGAGGGGATCGATAGAGACACTGAAGCTTTCTTT; CDR3: CASSQEGIDRDTEAFF
J: TRBJ2-3; size: many; V: TRBV12-3/TRBV12-4; D: NA; DNA: TGTGCCAGCAGTCGACAGGGAGGTAACACAGATACGCAGTATTTT; CDR3: CASSRQGGNTDTQYF
J: TRBJ2-1; size: NA; V: TRBV18; D: NA; DNA: TGTGCCAGCTCACCCTGGGTCCTCACGGGCTCCTACAATGAGCAGTTCTTC; CDR3: CASSPWVLTGSYNEQFF
J: TRBJ1-1; size: few; V: TRBV30; D: NA; DNA: TGTGCCTGGAGTGTAGGGGTAGGGAACACTGAAGCTTTCTTT; CDR3: CAWSVGVGNTEAFF
J: TRBJ1-1; size: NA; V: TRBV9; D: TRBD1; DNA: TGTGCTAGCAGCGGACAGGTGGACACTGGAGCTTTCTTT; CDR3: CASSGQVDTGAFF
J: TRBJ2-3; size: few; V: TRBV20-1; D: NA; DNA: TGCAGTGCTAGGAAAAGAAGCAGGTGGAACGATACGCAGTATTTT; CDR3: CSARKRSRWNDTQYF
J: TRBJ2-7; size: few; V: TRBV13; D: NA; DNA: TGTGCCAACAGCTTAGCCCAGGTGGGTAAGCAGTACTTC; CDR3: CANSLAQVGKQYF
J: TRBJ2-5; size: NA; V: TRBV18; D: NA; DNA: TGTGCCAGCTCACCAAATCCCCTCCGAGAGACCCAGTACTTC; CDR3: CASSPNPLRETQYF
J: TRBJ2-5; size: NA; V: TRBV20-1; D: TRBD2; DNA: TGCAGTGCTAGAGATCCCCGTAGCGGGGGCCAAGAGACCCAGTACTTC; CDR3: CSARDPRSGGQETQYF
J: TRBJ2-1; size: NA; V: TRBV20-1; D: TRBD2; DNA: TGCAGTGCTGGGACTAGCGGGGGGTGGTACAATGAGCAGTTCTTC; CDR3: CSAGTSGGWYNEQFF
J: TRBJ1-4; size: few; V: TRBV12-5; D: NA; DNA: TGTGCTAGTGGTCCCGGCCTTGAAAAACTGTTTTTT; CDR3: CASGPGLEKLFF
J: TRBJ2-6; size: NA; V: TRBV28; D: TRBD1; DNA: TGTGCCAGCAGCCCGGACAGGATCCCTCCCTCTGGGGCCAACGTCCTGACTTTC; CDR3: CASSPDRIPPSGANVLTF
J: TRBJ2-1; size: NA; V: TRBV28; D: NA; DNA: TGTGCCAGCAATTTTATGGGGGTCTCCTACAATGAGCAGTTCTTC; CDR3: CASNFMGVSYNEQFF
J: TRBJ2-5; size: few; V: TRBV7-2; D: TRBD2; DNA: TGTGCCAGCAGCTTAGGACTAGCGGGGGTGGTGGAGACCCAATACTTC; CDR3: CASSLGLAGVVETQYF
J: TRBJ2-1; size: NA; V: TRBV9; D: NA; DNA: TGTGCCAGCAATGGCGGTGAAGGGTCCTACAATGAGCAGTTCTTC; CDR3: CASNGGEGSYNEQFF
J: TRBJ1-2; size: NA; V: TRBV11-2; D: NA; DNA: TGTGCCAGCAGCTTAGCTTTGACGGATCTAGCTAACTATGGCTACACCTTC; CDR3: CASSLALTDLANYGYTF
J: TRBJ2-2; size: few; V: TRBV2; D: TRBD1; DNA: TGTGCCAGCAGTGAAGAAGGAGCCAGGGGGCGGAGCGGGGAGCTGTTTTTT; CDR3: CASSEEGARGRSGELFF
J: TRBJ2-1; size: few; V: TRBV10-3; D: TRBD2; DNA: TGTGCCATCAGTCCGAGCGGGGGGGACAATGAGCAGTTCTTC; CDR3: CAISPSGGDNEQFF
J: TRBJ1-6; size: NA; V: TRBV4-1; D: NA; DNA: TGCGCCAGCAGCCAAGTCCGACTAGGGAATTCACCCCTCCACTTT; CDR3: CASSQVRLGNSPLHF
J: TRBJ2-3; size: NA; V: TRBV7-9; D: TRBD2; DNA: TGTGCCAGCGCGCGGGGGGGGGTTTCGGGCACAGATACGCAGTATTTT; CDR3: CASARGGVSGTDTQYF
J: TRBJ1-2; size: NA; V: TRBV20-1; D: TRBD1; DNA: TGCAGTGCTAGACCCCGGGACAGGGTATACTATGGCTACACCTTC; CDR3: CSARPRDRVYYGYTF
J: TRBJ2-7; size: few; V: TRBV7-2; D: NA; DNA: TGTGCCAGCAGCCAGAACAGGAATGAGCAGTACTTC; CDR3: CASSQNRNEQYF
J: TRBJ1-2; size: NA; V: TRBV9; D: NA; DNA: TGTGCCAGCAGCGTAGCACGTGGGGTAGAAGGTGGCTACACCTTC; CDR3: CASSVARGVEGGYTF
J: TRBJ1-1; size: NA; V: TRBV5-5; D: NA; DNA: TGTGCCAGCAGCAGCCGGGGATATGGGAACACTGAAGCTTTCTTT; CDR3: CASSSRGYGNTEAFF
J: TRBJ2-1; size: NA; V: TRBV12-3/TRBV12-4; D: TRBD2; DNA: TGTGCCAGCAGCTTTACTAGCGGGGAATTCTCCTACAATGAGCAGTTCTTC; CDR3: CASSFTSGEFSYNEQFF
J: TRBJ2-1; size: NA; V: TRBV10-3; D: NA; DNA: TGTGCCATTGGGGCGCAGGGCGACGGTGGTATGTTCTTC; CDR3: CAIGAQGDGGMFF
J: TRBJ1-1; size: few; V: TRBV29-1; D: NA; DNA: TGCAGCTCTGGCGAAGCTTTCTTT; CDR3: CSSGEAFF
J: TRBJ1-3; size: few; V: TRBV6-2/TRBV6-3; D: NA; DNA: TGTGCCAGCAGTTACGGGTCGGGACACTCTGGAAACACCATATATTTT; CDR3: CASSYGSGHSGNTIYF
J: TRBJ2-3; size: NA; V: TRBV30; D: TRBD2; DNA: TGTGCCTGGAGTCGGGGGAGGGATACAGATACGCAGTATTTT; CDR3: CAWSRGRDTDTQYF
J: TRBJ2-7; size: NA; V: TRBV7-9; D: TRBD1; DNA: TGTGCCAGCAGCTTAAGAAGTGGGACAGGGGGCTCCGAGCAGTACTTC; CDR3: CASSLRSGTGGSEQYF
J: TRBJ2-5; size: NA; V: TRBV12-3/TRBV12-4; D: TRBD1; DNA: TGTGCCAGCAGTTTAGAACAGGGGGCTGAAGAGACCCAGTACTTC; CDR3: CASSLEQGAEETQYF
J: TRBJ2-1; size: NA; V: TRBV5-1; D: TRBD2; DNA: TGCGCCAGCATCTGGCCGGGGGGTCGCTACAATGAGCAGTTCTTC; CDR3: CASIWPGGRYNEQFF
J: TRBJ2-5; size: few; V: TRBV11-2; D: TRBD2; DNA: TGTGCCAGCAGCTCCGACGGCGGGGGGGCCGGTATAGAGACCCAGTACTTC; CDR3: CASSSDGGGAGIETQYF